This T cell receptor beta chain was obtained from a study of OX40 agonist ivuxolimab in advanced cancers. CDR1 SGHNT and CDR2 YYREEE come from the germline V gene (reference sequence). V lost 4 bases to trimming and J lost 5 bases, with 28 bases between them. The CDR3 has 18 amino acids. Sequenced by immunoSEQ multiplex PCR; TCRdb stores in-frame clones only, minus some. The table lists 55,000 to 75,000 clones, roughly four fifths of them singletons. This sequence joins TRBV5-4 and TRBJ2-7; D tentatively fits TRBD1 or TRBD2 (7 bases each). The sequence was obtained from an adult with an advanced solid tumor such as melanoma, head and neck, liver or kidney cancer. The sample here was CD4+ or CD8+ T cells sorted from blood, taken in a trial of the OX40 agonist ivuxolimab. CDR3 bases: TGTGCCAGCAGCGACGACAGGGAAGGGGGAGGGGGCGTCGACGAGCAGTACTTC. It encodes CASSDDREGGGGVDEQYF.